This entry lists 23 T cell receptor beta chains sequenced from one sample in a study of vaccination and CD4 T cells after COVID-19. Sequencing of cultured CD4+ T cell DNA used the Oncomine TCR Beta short-read assay. Using its own MiXCR run on the PCR reads, TCRdb lists one record per CDR3 protein. The sample lists some 14,000 distinct CDR3 sequences, 35% to 50% occurring once. The treatment: roughly ten-day PBMC culture with coronavirus spike peptide pools or control peptides (ViraFEST assay). Antigens of these TCRs are unknown. What was sequenced was CD4+ T cells from blood, cultured in vitro. These receptor sequences come from a human donor who had recovered from COVID-19.

V and J are TRBV20-1 and TRBJ1-3; 9 nucleotides agree with TRBD1. V lost 0 bases to trimming and J lost 0 bases; unmatched junction nucleotides: 6. The CDR3 is 17 residues long. Germline CDR1 reads DFQATT; CDR2 reads SNEGSKA (reference sequence). The CDR3 reads CSARDNLDRGSGNTIYF. CDR3 in DNA: TGCAGTGCTAGAGATAATTTGGACAGGGGCTCTGGAAACACCATATATTTT.

This rearrangement joins TRBV20-1 to TRBJ1-1; TRBD1 is a possible D gene (5 bases). Germline values: CDR1 DFQATT, CDR2 SNEGSKA (reference sequence). With 5 bases removed from V and 5 bases from J, the gap between germline ends came to 18 bases. This CDR3 spans 14 amino acids. The CDR3, as DNA: TGCAGTGCTCTCCCGACAGTGGGGGATACTGAAGCTTTCTTT. Encoded protein: CSALPTVGDTEAFF.

This chain joins TRBV11-2 and TRBJ1-1; D is unclear. The germline gives CDR1 SGHAT, CDR2 FQNNGV. CDR3 length equals 10 residues. Trimming stripped 2 bases from V and 11 bases from J, with 6 bases between. The CDR3 sequence is CASSLREAFF. CDR3 bases: TGTGCCAGCAGCTTAAGGGAGGCTTTCTTT.

This clonotype appeared a single time. The chain employs TRBV30 and TRBJ2-7; TRBD1 agrees at 11 bases. This CDR3 contains 14 residues. CDR1 and CDR2 from the germline V gene are GTSNPN and SVGIG (reference sequence). Germline trimming cut 2 bases from V and 7 bases from J; bases unmatched to any gene: 7. This chain's CDR3 is CAWSYGQGAKEQYF. The CDR3 DNA reads as TGTGCCTGGAGTTATGGACAGGGGGCAAAAGAGCAGTACTTC. The variable domain in full, with the rest retrieved from reference TRBV30 and TRBJ2-7, is SQTIHQWPATLVQPVGSPLSLECTVEGTSNPNLYWYRQAAGRGLQLLFYSVGIGQISSEVPQNLSASRPQDRQFILSSKKLLLSDSGFYLCAWSYGQGAKEQYFGPGTRLTVT.

This clonotype was seen only a few times. The CDR3 DNA sequence: TGTGCCAGTAGTATAGATCTGGGAGGGATCAATCAGCCCCAGCATTTT. Its protein is CASSIDLGGINQPQHF. This sequence joins TRBV19 and TRBJ1-5; D unresolved. V gave up 0 bases and J gave up 3 bases, with 12 bases separating them. The CDR3 runs 16 residues. Germline values: CDR1 LNHDA, CDR2 SQIVND (reference sequence). Complete variable domain (other parts from reference TRBV19 and TRBJ1-5): DGGITQSPKYLFRKEGQNVTLSCEQNLNHDAMYWYRQDPGQGLRLIYYSQIVNDFQKGDIAEGYSVSREKKESFPLTVTSAQKNPTAFYLCASSIDLGGINQPQHFGDGTRLSIL.

The V call is TRBV14, the J call TRBJ2-2, with 11 bases lining up with TRBD2. There are 15 residues in the CDR3. Germline V lookup: CDR1 SGHDN, CDR2 FVKESK. V lost 2 bases to trimming and J lost 7 bases; unmatched junction nucleotides: 3. CDR3 region: CASSQTSGRFGELFF. The CDR3 nucleotides are TGTGCCAGCAGCCAAACTAGCGGGAGATTCGGGGAGCTGTTTTTT.

This clonotype is large in the sample. The V gene is TRBV6-1, the J gene TRBJ1-2, with D perhaps TRBD1 (5 bases). Germline CDR1 reads MNHNS; CDR2 reads SASEGT. This CDR3 is built from 15 residues. V lost 2 bases and J 4 bases, leaving 14 bases between the germline ends. This CDR3 reads CASSETRQPLYGYTF. DNA of the CDR3: TGTGCCAGCAGTGAAACGCGACAGCCTCTCTATGGCTACACCTTC.

This clonotype has just a few counts. This chain connects TRBV7-2 to TRBJ1-1, with a possible D match to TRBD1 (5 bases). CDR1 is SGHTA and CDR2 is FQGNSA in the germline V gene. Deletions cut 1 base from V and 5 bases from J, with 14 bases between. The CDR3 loop spans 15 amino acids. CDR3 bases: TGTGCCAGCAGCTTAGTCTGGGGTAGGGGTACTGAAGCTTTCTTT. It translates to CASSLVWGRGTEAFF.

The rearrangement uses TRBV6-5 and TRBJ2-3; the D gene is possibly TRBD2 (6 bases). The CDR3 has 16 amino acids. Trimming removed 4 bases at V and 4 bases at J, with 18 bases between. Germline CDR1 reads MNHEY; CDR2 reads SVGAGI. The CDR3 sequence is CASSSPMGGGSDTQYF. DNA of the CDR3: TGTGCCAGCAGTTCCCCAATGGGGGGTGGTTCAGATACGCAGTATTTT.

The sample holds a few counts of this clonotype. The chain recombines TRBV20-1 with TRBJ1-3; 7 bases map to TRBD1. Germline CDR1 is DFQATT and CDR2 is SNEGSKA (reference sequence). With V trimmed by 6 bases and J by 0 bases, 5 bases remained unmatched. The CDR3 spans 14 residues. CDR3 amino acids: CSAQGGASGNTIYF. The CDR3, as DNA: TGCAGTGCCCAGGGGGGGGCCTCTGGAAACACCATATATTTT.

This clonotype was observed a handful of times. This sequence joins TRBV2 and TRBJ1-2, with TRBD1 matching 9 bases. The germline V gene has CDR1 SNHLY and CDR2 FYNNEI. Germline trimming cut 2 bases from V and 4 bases from J; bases unmatched to any gene: 8. The CDR3 is made up of 16 amino acids. The CDR3 here is CASSESPTGGFYGYTF. The DNA for the CDR3 is TGTGCCAGCAGTGAATCCCCCACAGGGGGCTTCTATGGCTACACCTTC.

The genes are TRBV7-6 and TRBJ2-1; D remains ambiguous. With 6 bases removed from V and 9 bases from J, the gap between germline ends came to 12 bases. Germline CDR1 is SGHVS and CDR2 is FNYEAQ. There are 12 residues in the CDR3. CDR3 sequence reads: CASRRLPSEQFF. CDR3 in DNA: TGTGCCAGCAGGCGCTTGCCCAGTGAGCAGTTCTTC.

This clonotype rates as medium-sized (0.01 to 0.1%). This chain joins TRBV20-1 and TRBJ1-5, with no clear D. The germline gives CDR1 DFQATT, CDR2 SNEGSKA (reference sequence). The V end lost 6 bases, the J end lost 3 bases, and 15 bases lay between the germline ends. The CDR3 sequence is 14 residues long. This CDR3 reads CSATYGSTNQPQHF. In nucleotides, the CDR3 is TGCAGTGCCACATATGGGAGTACCAATCAGCCCCAGCATTTT.

The rearrangement uses TRBV20-1 and TRBJ2-2, with 11 bases matching TRBD2. V gave up 6 bases and J gave up 7 bases; unmatched junction bases: 16. This CDR3 has 17 amino acids. Germline V gene lookup returns CDR1 DFQATT and CDR2 SNEGSKA (reference sequence). The DNA for the CDR3 is TGCAGTGCCCCTGGGTCCGCACTAGCGGGGGAAGACGGGGAGCTGTTTTTT. Translating gives CSAPGSALAGEDGELFF.

V and J are TRBV20-1 and TRBJ2-1; 7 nucleotides line up with TRBD1. The CDR3 is 16 residues long. The ends lost 2 bases at V and 0 bases at J; junction bases unmatched: 7. CDR1 is DFQATT, CDR2 SNEGSKA, per germline (reference sequence). The CDR3 spells CSARIRQGSSYNEQFF. The CDR3 nucleotides read TGCAGTGCTAGAATAAGACAGGGCAGCTCCTACAATGAGCAGTTCTTC.

The chain links TRBV19 to TRBJ2-5; TRBD2 is a possible D gene (6 bases). Germline V gene lookup returns CDR1 LNHDA and CDR2 SQIVND (reference sequence). V shed 5 bases and J shed 6 bases, with 16 bases lying between them. There are 14 residues in the CDR3. The CDR3 loop is CASSASAVGQTQYF. The CDR3 DNA reads TGTGCCAGTAGTGCTAGCGCGGTGGGGCAGACCCAGTACTTC.

This clonotype showed up just a few times. The V and J genes are TRBV6-1 and TRBJ2-2; D is unclear. The CDR3 sequence is 14 residues long. Germline CDR1 is MNHNS and CDR2 is SASEGT. V was pared by 3 bases and J by 2 bases, with 7 bases between. CDR3 loop: CASSDLRNTGELFF. The CDR3, as DNA: TGTGCCAGCAGTGATCTCCGTAACACCGGGGAGCTGTTTTTT.

The rearrangement joins TRBV7-2 to TRBJ2-3; D ambiguous. CDR3 length equals 12 residues. V lost 4 bases, J lost 4 bases, and 6 bases lay in between. Germline V lookup: CDR1 SGHTA, CDR2 FQGNSA. The CDR3 sequence is CASSSYADTQYF. CDR3 DNA: TGTGCCAGCAGCTCCTACGCAGATACGCAGTATTTT.

The chain couples TRBV18 to TRBJ1-2, with a weak D call TRBD1 (5 bases). Germline CDR1 reads KGHSH; CDR2 reads LQKENI. Trimming removed 3 bases at V and 7 bases at J, with 15 bases between. This CDR3 contains 14 residues. In nucleotides, the CDR3 is TGTGCCAGCTCACCGGGCAGGGAGCAGAGTGGCTACACCTTC. Its translation is CASSPGREQSGYTF.

In its sample, this clonotype was seen a few times. The chain joins TRBV7-8 to TRBJ2-3, with D tentatively TRBD2 (5 bases). Germline V gene sequence: CDR1 SGHVS, CDR2 FQNEAQ. Trimming took off 4 bases at V and 5 bases at J, with 22 bases between the two ends. CDR3 length: 17 amino acids. The CDR3 DNA reads as TGTGCCAGCAGCTCCCTCCTGGGCCGGGATACGGGAGATACGCAGTATTTT. Translating it yields CASSSLLGRDTGDTQYF.

This clonotype has a handful of counts. The chain uses TRBV27 and TRBJ1-5; D is undetermined. Germline V lookup: CDR1 MNHEY, CDR2 SMNVEV (reference sequence). CDR3 length: 13 amino acids. Trimming stripped 0 bases from V and 7 bases from J, with 7 bases between. The DNA for the CDR3 is TGTGCCAGCAGTTTATCTCTCGGGCAGCCCCAGCATTTT. Translation gives CASSLSLGQPQHF.

A few counts support this clonotype. J is TRBJ1-1 and V is TRBV19; unclear D gene. The V gene's germline CDR1 is LNHDA and CDR2 SQIVND (reference sequence). The CDR3 is 13 amino acids. V lost 11 bases and J lost 3, with 16 bases in between. DNA of the CDR3: TGTGCCGGAAGTAGGAACTCCTACACTGAAGCTTTCTTT. Protein sequence: CAGSRNSYTEAFF.

J is TRBJ2-1 and V is TRBV7-9; D is tentatively TRBD1 or TRBD2 (7 bases each). The CDR3 is made up of 15 amino acids. Per germline, CDR1 SEHNR and CDR2 FQNEAQ (reference sequence). Trimming shortened V by 5 bases and J by 7 bases, and 18 bases separated the two germline ends. The CDR3 DNA sequence: TGTGCCAGCAGCGATACTAGGGGGCGGGGGAATGAGCAGTTCTTC. Protein: CASSDTRGRGNEQFF.